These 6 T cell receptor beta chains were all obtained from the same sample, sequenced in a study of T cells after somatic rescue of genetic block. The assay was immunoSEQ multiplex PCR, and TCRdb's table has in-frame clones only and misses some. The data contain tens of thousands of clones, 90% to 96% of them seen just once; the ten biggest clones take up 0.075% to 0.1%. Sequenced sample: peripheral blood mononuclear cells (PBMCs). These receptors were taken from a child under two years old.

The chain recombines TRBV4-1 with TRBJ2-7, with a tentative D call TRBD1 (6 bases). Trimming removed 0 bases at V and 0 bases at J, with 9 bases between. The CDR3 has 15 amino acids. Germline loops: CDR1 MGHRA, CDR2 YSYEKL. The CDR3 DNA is TGCGCCAGCAGCCAAGAAACAGGGTCCTCCTACGAGCAGTACTTC. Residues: CASSQETGSSYEQYF.

CDR3 region: CASSEARPYGYTF. CDR3 nucleotides: TGTGCCAGCAGTGAAGCGAGACCATATGGCTACACCTTC. The chain couples TRBV2 to TRBJ1-2; no clear D gene. Germline V gene lookup returns CDR1 SNHLY and CDR2 FYNNEI. V gave up 0 bases and J gave up 5 bases, with 7 bases separating them. The CDR3 is made up of 13 amino acids.

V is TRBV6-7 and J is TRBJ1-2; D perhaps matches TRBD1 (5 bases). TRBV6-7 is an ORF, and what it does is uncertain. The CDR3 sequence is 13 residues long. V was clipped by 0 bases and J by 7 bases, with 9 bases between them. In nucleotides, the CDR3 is TGTGCCAGCAGTTACTCGAGGGGACCTGGCTACACCTTC. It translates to CASSYSRGPGYTF.

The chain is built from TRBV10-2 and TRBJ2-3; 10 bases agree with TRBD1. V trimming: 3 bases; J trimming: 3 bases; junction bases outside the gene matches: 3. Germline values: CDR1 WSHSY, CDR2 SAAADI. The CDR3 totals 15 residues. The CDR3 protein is CASSDPGQGTDTQYF. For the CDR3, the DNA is TGCGCCAGCAGTGACCCGGGACAGGGGACAGATACGCAGTATTTT.

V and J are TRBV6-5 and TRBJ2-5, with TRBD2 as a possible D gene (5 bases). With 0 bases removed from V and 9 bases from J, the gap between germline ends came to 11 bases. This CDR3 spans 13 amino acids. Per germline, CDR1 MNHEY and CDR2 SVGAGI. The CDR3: CASSYSNLGAQYF. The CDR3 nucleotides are TGTGCCAGCAGTTACTCGAATCTCGGGGCCCAGTACTTC.

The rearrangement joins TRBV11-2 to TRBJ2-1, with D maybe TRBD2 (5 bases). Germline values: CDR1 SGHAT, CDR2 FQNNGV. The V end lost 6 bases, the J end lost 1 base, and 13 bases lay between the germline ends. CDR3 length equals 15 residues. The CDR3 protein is CASSELVTSYNEQFF. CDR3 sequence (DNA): TGTGCCAGCAGTGAACTAGTAACGTCCTACAATGAGCAGTTCTTC. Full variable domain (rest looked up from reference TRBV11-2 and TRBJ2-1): EAGVAQSPRYKIIEKRQSVAFWCNPISGHATLYWYQQILGQGPKLLIQFQNNGVVDDSQLPKDRFSAERLKGVDSTLKIQPAKLEDSAVYLCASSELVTSYNEQFFGPGTRLTVL.